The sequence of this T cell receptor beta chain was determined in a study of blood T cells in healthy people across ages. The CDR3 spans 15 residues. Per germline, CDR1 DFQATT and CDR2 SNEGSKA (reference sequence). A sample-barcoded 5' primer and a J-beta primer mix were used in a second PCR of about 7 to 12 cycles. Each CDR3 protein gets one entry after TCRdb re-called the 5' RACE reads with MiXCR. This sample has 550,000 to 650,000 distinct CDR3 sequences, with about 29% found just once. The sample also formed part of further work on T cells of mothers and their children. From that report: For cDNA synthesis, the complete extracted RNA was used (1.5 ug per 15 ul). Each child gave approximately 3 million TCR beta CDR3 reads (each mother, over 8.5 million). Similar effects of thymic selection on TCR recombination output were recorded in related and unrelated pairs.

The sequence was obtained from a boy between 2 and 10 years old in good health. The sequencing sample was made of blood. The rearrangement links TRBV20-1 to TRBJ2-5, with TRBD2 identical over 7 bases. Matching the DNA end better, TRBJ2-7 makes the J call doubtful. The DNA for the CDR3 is TGCAGTGCTAAGCCCCGGACTAGACCCACCTACGAGCAGTACTTC. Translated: CSAKPRTRPTYEQYF.